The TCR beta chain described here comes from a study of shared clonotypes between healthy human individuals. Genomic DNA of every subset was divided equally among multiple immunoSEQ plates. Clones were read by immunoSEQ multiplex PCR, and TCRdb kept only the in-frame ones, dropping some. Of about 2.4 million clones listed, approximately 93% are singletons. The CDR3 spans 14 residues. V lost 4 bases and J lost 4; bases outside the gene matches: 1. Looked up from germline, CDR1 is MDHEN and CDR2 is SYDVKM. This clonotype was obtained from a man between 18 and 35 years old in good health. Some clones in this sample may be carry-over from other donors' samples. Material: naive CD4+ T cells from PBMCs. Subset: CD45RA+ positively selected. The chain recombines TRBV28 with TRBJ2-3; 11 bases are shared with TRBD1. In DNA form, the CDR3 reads TGTGCCAGCAGTTCGGGACAGGGGGCAGATACGCAGTATTTT. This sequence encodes CASSSGQGADTQYF.